The present T cell receptor beta chain was sequenced within a study of cytomegalovirus exposure and HLA in healthy donors. The donors, nominally healthy at sampling, likely had unrecorded immune exposures. Study-level findings and limits: Follow-up analysis later connected one missense variant in DCLRE1C with trimming of TCR beta V- and J-genes. Later analysis revealed greater clonal expansion in HLA-associated TCR beta chains than in equally common others. Whilst most TCR sequences proved rare, a subset of public TCRs occurred across many donors.

Details on this clone: Its antigen is unidentified.

With 60 Vbeta and 13 Jbeta primers, the PCR was carried out. Here immunoSEQ multiplex PCR was the method, and the copy in TCRdb shows in-frame clones only, minus some. This sample carries roughly 180,000 clones, just under 80% of them seen once, and the ten largest clones take about 2.6%. The CDR3 is 15 amino acids. Germline V gives CDR1 SQVTM, CDR2 ANQGSEA. Sequencing used PBMCs. This TCR derives from a female donor in good health and CMV-seronegative. V usage is TRBV29-1 and J usage is TRBJ2-1, with TRBD2 identical over 7 bases. The CDR3 loop is CSGFVVASGHNEQFF. The CDR3 coding sequence is TGCAGTGGTTTCGTGGTAGCTAGCGGCCACAATGAGCAGTTCTTC.